This T cell receptor beta chain was documented in a study of blood T cell repertoires in COVID-19. Germline CDR1 SGDLS, CDR2 YYNGEE. With 0 bases clipped from V and 3 bases from J, the junction kept 7 bases outside the gene matches. The CDR3 totals 16 residues. Sequencing was performed with immunoSEQ multiplex PCR; in TCRdb, only in-frame clones are kept and a portion is missing. Of over 200,000 clones detected, roughly 85% appear once; the ten largest clones hold 10% to 14%. The sequencing sample was made of PBMCs or T cells enriched from blood (not recorded which). The V call is TRBV9, the J call TRBJ2-3, with 7 bases fitting TRBD1. This clonotype was obtained from a man younger than 40 who had recovered from COVID-19. CDR3 sequence: CASSVGQGVGTDTQYF. CDR3 sequence (DNA): TGTGCCAGCAGCGTAGGACAGGGAGTAGGGACAGATACGCAGTATTTT. The full variable domain, completed using reference TRBV9 and TRBJ2-3, is DSGVTQTPKHLITATGQRVTLRCSPRSGDLSVYWYQQSLDQGLQFLIQYYNGEERAKGNILERFSAQQFPDLHSELNLSSLELGDSALYFCASSVGQGVGTDTQYFGPGTRLTVL.